A selection of T cell receptor beta chains follows, all from one sample in a study of beta chain features in type 1 diabetes. TCRdb keeps only in-frame clones here, not all; method: immunoSEQ multiplex PCR. The data hold 200,000 to 250,000 clones, with 68% observed a single time. Sequencing used naive CD4+ T cells from blood. These receptors were collected from a man aged 30 to 39 in good health. Each CDR3 is given with its conserved first and last residue. The D gene is left open where the match is weak. Clone size is not always given. Where it is, it says once, few, many or a class for expanded clones.

d_call j_call clone_size v_call cdr3_aa cdr3_nt
NA TRBJ2-3 once TRBV30 CARTPGGAADTQYF TGTGCGCGCACACCGGGTGGGGCGGCAGATACGCAGTATTTT
TRBD2 TRBJ2-2 NA TRBV30 CAWRVLGLATGELFF TGTGCCTGGAGGGTTTTGGGACTAGCGACCGGGGAGCTGTTTTTT
NA TRBJ2-6 few TRBV30 CAWSEGTPIGANVLTF TGTGCCTGGAGTGAGGGTACCCCGATTGGGGCCAACGTCCTGACTTTC
TRBD1 TRBJ1-4 NA TRBV7-2 CASSQDRAGGEKLFF TGTGCCAGCAGCCAAGACAGGGCAGGAGGGGAAAAACTGTTTTTT
NA TRBJ2-3 once TRBV18 CASSRRGVLDTQYF TGTGCCAGCTCACGCAGGGGAGTCCTAGATACGCAGTATTTT
NA TRBJ1-1 NA TRBV29-1 CSVGRGLNTEAFF TGCAGCGTAGGACGGGGGCTGAACACTGAAGCTTTCTTT
TRBD1 TRBJ1-2 NA TRBV27 CASSQGGTGREGYTF TGTGCCAGCAGTCAAGGCGGGACAGGGCGAGAGGGCTACACCTTC
NA TRBJ2-7 few TRBV25-1 CASSEGGEQYF TGTGCCAGCAGTGAAGGTGGCGAGCAGTACTTC
NA TRBJ2-3 NA TRBV6-5 CASSPGASADTQYF TGTGCCAGCAGTCCCGGGGCCTCAGCAGATACGCAGTATTTT
NA TRBJ2-7 NA TRBV29-1 CSVGETSYEQYF TGCAGCGTTGGTGAGACGTCCTACGAGCAGTACTTC
NA TRBJ2-7 NA TRBV5-4 CASSPTVSEQYF TGTGCCAGCAGCCCTACGGTTAGCGAGCAGTACTTC
NA TRBJ2-7 once TRBV9 CASSTGGEQYF TGTGCCAGCAGCACTGGGGGGGAGCAGTACTTC
NA TRBJ2-5 NA TRBV2 CASSYDSQETQYF TGTGCCAGCAGTTATGACTCCCAAGAGACCCAGTACTTC
NA TRBJ1-2 once TRBV29-1 CSVEHGNYGYTF TGCAGCGTTGAGCACGGGAACTATGGCTACACCTTC
NA TRBJ1-1 NA TRBV6-6 CAISLTGGATEAFF TGTGCCATTTCTTTGACAGGAGGGGCCACTGAAGCTTTCTTT
TRBD1 TRBJ1-2 NA TRBV9 CASSPFTGEGGYTF TGTGCCAGCAGCCCCTTCACAGGGGAGGGAGGCTACACCTTC
TRBD2 TRBJ2-1 NA TRBV6-1 CASSERNAGGLGNEQFF TGTGCCAGCAGTGAAAGGAACGCGGGAGGTCTGGGCAATGAGCAGTTCTTC
TRBD2 TRBJ2-1 once TRBV20-1 CTPGTSYEQFF TGCACCCCCGGGACTAGCTATGAGCAGTTCTTC
NA TRBJ2-2 few TRBV29-1 CSARRGGETGELFF TGCAGCGCCCGGCGGGGAGGTGAAACCGGGGAGCTGTTTTTT
TRBD2 TRBJ2-1 NA TRBV2 CASSGTSANNEQFF TGTGCCAGCAGCGGGACTAGCGCGAACAATGAGCAGTTCTTC
NA TRBJ2-1 few TRBV29-1 CSARKPLTNEQFF TGCAGCGCAAGGAAACCCTTAACCAATGAGCAGTTCTTC
NA TRBJ2-3 NA TRBV29-1 CSVEEWDTYTDTQYF TGCAGCGTTGAAGAGTGGGACACATACACAGATACGCAGTATTTT
TRBD2 TRBJ2-7 NA TRBV10-3 CAIRDGTRAYEQYF TGTGCCATCAGGGATGGGACTAGGGCCTACGAGCAGTACTTC
NA TRBJ2-1 NA TRBV29-1 CSVHYLRGGQNEQFF TGCAGCGTCCATTACCTTAGGGGGGGCCAAAATGAGCAGTTCTTC
NA TRBJ2-3 few TRBV18 CASSPRDPSTDTQYF TGTGCCAGCTCACCAAGGGATCCAAGCACAGATACGCAGTATTTT
TRBD2 TRBJ2-3 NA TRBV2 CASSEARLAGVSTQYF TGTGCCAGCAGTGAAGCTAGGCTAGCGGGAGTGTCTACGCAGTATTTT
NA TRBJ1-1 NA TRBV27 CACPRGIGKDTEAFF TGTGCCTGCCCCAGAGGGATAGGGAAGGACACTGAAGCTTTCTTT
NA TRBJ2-7 NA TRBV7-2 CASSSTGRSYEQYF TGTGCCAGCAGCTCGACAGGCAGGTCCTACGAGCAGTACTTC
TRBD1 TRBJ2-5 NA TRBV4-1 CASSQDEGGQGTWVTQYF TGCGCCAGCAGCCAAGATGAAGGAGGACAGGGAACTTGGGTGACCCAGTACTTC
TRBD2 TRBJ2-1 NA TRBV25-1 CASSLQTSSFEQFF TGTGCCAGCAGCCTCCAGACTAGCAGCTTTGAGCAGTTCTTC
TRBD2 TRBJ2-3 NA TRBV11-2 CASSSNSGRTDTQYF TGTGCCAGCAGCTCCAATAGCGGGAGAACAGATACGCAGTATTTT